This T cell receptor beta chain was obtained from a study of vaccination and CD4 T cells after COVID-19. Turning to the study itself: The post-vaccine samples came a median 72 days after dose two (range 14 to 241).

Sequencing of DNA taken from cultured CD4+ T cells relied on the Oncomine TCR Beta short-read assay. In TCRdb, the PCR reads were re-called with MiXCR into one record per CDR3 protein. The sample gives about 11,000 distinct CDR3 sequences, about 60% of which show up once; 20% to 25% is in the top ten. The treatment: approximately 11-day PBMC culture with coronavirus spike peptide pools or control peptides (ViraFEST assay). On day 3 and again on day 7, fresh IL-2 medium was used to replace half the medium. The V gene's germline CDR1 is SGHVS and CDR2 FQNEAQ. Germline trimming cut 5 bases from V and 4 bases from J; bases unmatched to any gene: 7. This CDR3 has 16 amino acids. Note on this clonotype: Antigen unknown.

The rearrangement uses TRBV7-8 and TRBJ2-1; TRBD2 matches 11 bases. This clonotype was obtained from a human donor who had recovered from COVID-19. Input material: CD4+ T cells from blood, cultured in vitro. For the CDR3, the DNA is TGTGCCAGCAGCGGACCGGGACTAGCGGAATACAATGAGCAGTTCTTC. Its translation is CASSGPGLAEYNEQFF. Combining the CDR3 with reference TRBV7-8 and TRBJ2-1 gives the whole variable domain GAGVSQSPRYKVAKRGQDVALRCDPISGHVSLFWYQQALGQGPEFLTYFQNEAQLDKSGLPSDRFFAERPEGSVSTLKIQRTQQEDSAVYLCASSGPGLAEYNEQFFGPGTRLTVL.